A single sample is the source of the 9 T cell receptor beta chains below, sequenced in a study of T-cell reconstitution after alpha-beta-depleted transplantation in children. This sample's TCRbeta library carried unique molecular identifier barcodes. TCRdb analysed the PCR reads with MiXCR anew, one entry per CDR3 protein. The table lists about 460,000 distinct CDR3 sequences, about 11% of them singletons. The specimen comprised PBMCs, sampled before TCRalphabeta/CD19-depleted stem cell transplant. These receptor sequences come from a child aged 2 to 9 with inherited bone marrow failure, due to receive a stem cell transplant.

This clonotype was seen at least ten times. The chain couples TRBV6-5 to TRBJ2-2, with unresolved D. Germline V gene sequence: CDR1 MNHEY, CDR2 SVGAGI. This CDR3 spans 16 amino acids. The V and J ends lost 0 bases and 0 bases respectively, with 8 bases between them. The CDR3 reads CASSYSPFSNTGELFF. The CDR3 DNA reads as TGTGCCAGCAGTTACTCTCCGTTCTCGAACACCGGGGAGCTGTTTTTT.

This clonotype occurred a few times. The chain recombines TRBV29-1 with TRBJ2-3; 8 bases fit TRBD2. Germline V lookup: CDR1 SQVTM, CDR2 ANQGSEA. The V gene end was trimmed by 2 bases and the J gene end by 5 bases; junction bases not matched to a gene: 6. CDR3 length equals 14 residues. The CDR3 bases are TGCAGCGTTGAAAAGCGACTAGCGAGAGATACGCAGTATTTT. As protein: CSVEKRLARDTQYF.

This clonotype was seen only a few times. The gene calls are TRBV5-6 and TRBJ2-5; D remains unclear. Germline V gene lookup returns CDR1 SGHDT and CDR2 YYEEEE. The CDR3 is made up of 13 amino acids. V dropped 6 bases and J dropped 5 bases, with 14 bases sitting between them. This CDR3 reads CASIRQEGETQYF. DNA for the CDR3: TGTGCCAGCATTCGGCAGGAAGGGGAGACCCAGTACTTC.

This clonotype was seen more than once but under ten times. This rearrangement joins TRBV27 to TRBJ2-7; the match to TRBD2 covers 7 bases. J was trimmed by 0 bases and V by 6 bases; bases with no gene match: 8. The CDR3 runs to 15 residues. CDR1 MNHEY and CDR2 SMNVEV come from the germline V gene (reference sequence). DNA of the CDR3: TGTGCCAGCAGCCCCGGAGCGGGGACCTCCTACGAGCAGTACTTC. Its protein product is CASSPGAGTSYEQYF.

The sample holds many counts of this clonotype. This rearrangement joins TRBV21-1 to TRBJ2-7; TRBD2, as called in the table, went unchecked against the DNA. TRBV21-1 is a listed pseudogene. CDR3 length: 11 amino acids. CDR3 DNA sequence: TGTGCCAGGACTGGAGGTCGCGAGCAGTACTTC. Amino acid sequence: CARTGGREQYF.

This clonotype was found many times. The rearrangement joins TRBV6-2 or TRBV6-3 to TRBJ2-3; D could derive from TRBD1 or TRBD2 (5 bases each). The V gene lost 0 bases and the J gene lost 0 bases, with 16 bases spanning the gap. Looked up from germline, CDR1 is MNHEY and CDR2 is SVGEGT. The CDR3 has 18 amino acids. Here the CDR3 reads CASSYSIRDGSSTDTQYF. DNA for the CDR3: TGTGCCAGCAGTTACTCGATCCGGGACGGCTCTAGCACAGATACGCAGTATTTT.

This clonotype appeared many times. CDR3 amino acids: CASSRLENYGYTF. The CDR3 DNA follows: TGTGCCAGCAGTAGACTCGAGAACTATGGCTACACCTTC. The rearrangement joins TRBV12-3 or TRBV12-4 to TRBJ1-2, with D uncertain. V was pared by 5 bases and J by 2 bases, with 9 bases between. The CDR3 is made up of 13 amino acids.

This clonotype was observed at least ten times. The chain's CDR3 is CASSQERTGTYGYTF. The DNA of the CDR3 is TGTGCCAGCAGCCAAGAGCGGACAGGAACCTATGGCTACACCTTC. The chain combines TRBV4-2 with TRBJ1-2; 7 bases agree with TRBD1. Germline V gene lookup returns CDR1 LGHNA and CDR2 YNFKEQ. V dropped 0 bases and J dropped 4; count of bases not matched to a gene: 5. This CDR3 has 15 amino acids.

The chain is built from TRBV7-9 and TRBJ2-2, with D possibly TRBD1 on 6 matching bases. Germline CDR1 and CDR2: SEHNR and FQNEAQ (reference sequence). The V and J ends lost 6 bases and 7 bases respectively, with 21 bases between them. This CDR3 is 16 amino acids long. The CDR3 nucleotides are TGTGCCAGCAGTGTACCCACAGGGTGGACCGGCGGGGAGCTGTTTTTT. Its translation is CASSVPTGWTGGELFF. Based on the CDR3 plus reference TRBV7-9 and TRBJ2-2, the full variable domain is DTGVSQNPRHKITKRGQNVTFRCDPISEHNRLYWYRQTLGQGPEFLTYFQNEAQLEKSRLLSDRFSAERPKGSFSTLEIQRTEQGDSAMYLCASSVPTGWTGGELFFGEGSRLTVL.